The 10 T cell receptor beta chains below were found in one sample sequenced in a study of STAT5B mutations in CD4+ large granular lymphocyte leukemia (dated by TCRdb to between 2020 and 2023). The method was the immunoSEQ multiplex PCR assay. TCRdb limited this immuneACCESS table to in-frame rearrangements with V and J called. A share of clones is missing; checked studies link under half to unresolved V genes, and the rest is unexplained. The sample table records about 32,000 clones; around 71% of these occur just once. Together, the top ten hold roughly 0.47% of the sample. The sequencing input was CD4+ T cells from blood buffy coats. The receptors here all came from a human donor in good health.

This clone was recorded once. The CDR3 protein is CASMVLAGNTIYF. CDR3 coding DNA: TGTGCCAGTATGGTTCTGGCTGGAAACACCATATATTTT. J is TRBJ1-3 and V is TRBV28, with D unclear. Trimming took 9 bases from V and 2 from J, leaving 11 bases between them. CDR1 is MDHEN and CDR2 is SYDVKM in the germline V gene. The CDR3 is 13 amino acids.

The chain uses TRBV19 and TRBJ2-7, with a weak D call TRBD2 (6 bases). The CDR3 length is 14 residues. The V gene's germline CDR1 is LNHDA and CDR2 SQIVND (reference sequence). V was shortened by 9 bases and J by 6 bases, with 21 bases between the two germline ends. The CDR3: CASRRGTDGGEQYF. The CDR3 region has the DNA TGTGCCAGCAGACGGGGGACGGATGGGGGCGAGCAGTACTTC.

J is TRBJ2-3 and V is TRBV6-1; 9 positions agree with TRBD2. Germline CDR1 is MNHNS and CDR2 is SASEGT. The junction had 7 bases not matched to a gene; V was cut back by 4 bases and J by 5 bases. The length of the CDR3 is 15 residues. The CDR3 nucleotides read TGTGCCAGCAGTGCCCTGAGCGGGGGGTTAGATACGCAGTATTTT. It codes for CASSALSGGLDTQYF.

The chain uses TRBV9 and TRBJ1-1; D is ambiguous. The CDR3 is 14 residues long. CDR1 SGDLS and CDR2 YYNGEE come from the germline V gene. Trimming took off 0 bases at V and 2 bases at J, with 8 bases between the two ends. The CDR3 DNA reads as TGTGCCAGCAGCGTAGTTTCTGATAACACTGAAGCTTTCTTT. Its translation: CASSVVSDNTEAFF.

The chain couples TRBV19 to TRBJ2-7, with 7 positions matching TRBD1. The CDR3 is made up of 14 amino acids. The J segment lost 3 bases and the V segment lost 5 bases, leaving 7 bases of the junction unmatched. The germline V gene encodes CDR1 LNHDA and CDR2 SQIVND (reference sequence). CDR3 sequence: CASSLSGTVYEQYF. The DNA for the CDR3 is TGTGCCAGTAGTTTATCCGGGACAGTCTACGAGCAGTACTTC.

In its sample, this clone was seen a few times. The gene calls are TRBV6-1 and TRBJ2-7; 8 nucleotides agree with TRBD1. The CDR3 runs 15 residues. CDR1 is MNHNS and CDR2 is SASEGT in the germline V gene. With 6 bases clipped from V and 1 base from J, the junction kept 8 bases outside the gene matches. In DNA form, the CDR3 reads TGTGCCAGCAGGGTGGTAGGGACAGGTTCCTACGAGCAGTACTTC. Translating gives CASRVVGTGSYEQYF.

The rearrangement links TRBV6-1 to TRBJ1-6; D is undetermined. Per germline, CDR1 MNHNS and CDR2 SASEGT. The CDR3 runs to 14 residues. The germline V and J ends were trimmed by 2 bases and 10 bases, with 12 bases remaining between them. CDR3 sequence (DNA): TGTGCCAGCAGTGAATCTCGGGGAACCTCACCCCTCCACTTT. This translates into CASSESRGTSPLHF.

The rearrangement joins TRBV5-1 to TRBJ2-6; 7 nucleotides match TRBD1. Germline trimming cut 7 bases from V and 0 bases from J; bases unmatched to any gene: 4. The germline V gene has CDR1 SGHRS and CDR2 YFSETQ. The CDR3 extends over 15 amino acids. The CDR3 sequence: CASSDRVSGANVLTF. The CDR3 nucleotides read TGCGCCAGCTCTGACAGGGTCTCTGGGGCCAACGTCCTGACTTTC.

The CDR3 spells CASSPPLASGRGELFF. The CDR3 nucleotides are TGTGCCAGCAGTCCCCCCCTCGCGTCTGGTCGGGGGGAGCTGTTTTTT. The V and J genes are TRBV27 and TRBJ2-2; D not resolved. The CDR3 is 16 amino acids. Deletions cut 5 bases from V and 8 bases from J, with 21 bases between. Per germline, CDR1 MNHEY and CDR2 SMNVEV (reference sequence).

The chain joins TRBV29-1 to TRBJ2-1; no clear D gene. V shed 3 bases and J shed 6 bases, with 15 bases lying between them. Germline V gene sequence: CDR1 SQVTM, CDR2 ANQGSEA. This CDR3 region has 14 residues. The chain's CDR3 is CSVENSPHINEQFF. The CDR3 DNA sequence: TGCAGCGTTGAGAACAGCCCACACATCAATGAGCAGTTCTTC.